What follows are 7 T cell receptor beta chains derived from one specimen sequenced in a study of T-cell memory formation after mild COVID-19. Using its own MiXCR run on the 5' RACE reads, TCRdb lists one record per CDR3 protein. The sample carries 400,000 or so distinct CDR3 sequences, about 19% recorded once. The specimen sequenced was PBMCs or a T cell subset sorted from them (not recorded which). The origin of the receptors is an adult woman who had mild COVID-19 (a few samples of this study predate the infection). Cell type and time point are not known.

Concerning this clonotype: Its ends do not fully match the called genes, so a read error is possible. V gene TRBV5-6 combines with J gene TRBJ2-1; the D is unclear. In germline, CDR1 is SGHDT, CDR2 YYEEEE. CDR3 length: 9 residues. CDR3 protein: CASSFFSCF. CDR3 coding DNA: TGTGCCAGCAGCTTCTTTTCTTGCTTC.

A remark on this clonotype: One junction end disagrees with the germline gene, perhaps due to a read error. The chain uses TRBV7-9 and TRBJ2-1; D may be TRBD1 (6 bases). Germline-derived CDR1 and CDR2 are SEHNR and FQNEAQ (reference sequence). This CDR3 region has 13 residues. CDR3 amino acids: CASSLVSDRSAIF. The CDR3 DNA reads as TGTGCCAGCAGCTTAGTTTCTGACAGGAGCGCGATCTTC.

This clonotype was seen just once. The V and J genes are TRBV6-2 or TRBV6-3 and TRBJ1-5; D not resolved. The germline CDR1 and CDR2 sequences are MNHEY and SVGEGT. The V and J ends lost 2 bases and 4 bases respectively, with 9 bases between them. CDR3 length: 14 residues. CDR3 nucleotide sequence: TGTGCCAGCAGTTACCTGGCAGCGAATCAGCCCCAGCATTTT. Translation: CASSYLAANQPQHF.

This clonotype was counted a few times. The chain employs TRBV6-5 and TRBJ1-5; TRBD1 agrees at 8 bases. The trim removed 10 bases at V and 7 bases at J, leaving 6 bases unmatched. The CDR3 covers 12 residues. Germline V lookup: CDR1 MNHEY, CDR2 SVGAGI. This CDR3 is CATSGGGQPQHF. The CDR3 DNA follows: TGTGCCACCTCAGGGGGCGGCCAGCCCCAGCATTTT.

The gene calls are TRBV2 and TRBJ1-2; 7 positions agree with TRBD1. Germline V gives CDR1 SNHLY, CDR2 FYNNEI. This CDR3 spans 13 amino acids. Losses at the gene ends were 4 bases for V and 7 bases for J; bases not matched to a gene: 6. CDR3 amino acids: CASSGGQGGGYTF. The DNA of the CDR3 is TGTGCCAGCAGTGGGGGCCAGGGGGGTGGCTACACCTTC.

This clonotype was recorded at least ten times. The chain carries TRBV11-1 and TRBJ1-3; D uncertain. Trimming pared 5 bases from V and 0 bases from J, leaving 8 bases between. CDR3 size: 14 residues. Germline V gene data show CDR1 as SGHAT and CDR2 as FQDESV (reference sequence). The CDR3 loop is CASSRTNSGNTIYF. The CDR3, as DNA: TGTGCCAGCAGCCGCACGAACTCTGGAAACACCATATATTTT.

The V call is TRBV27, the J call TRBJ2-1; D might be TRBD1 (6 bases). Trimming took off 6 bases at V and 2 bases at J, with 17 bases between the two ends. The CDR3 loop spans 16 amino acids. Germline CDR1 and CDR2: MNHEY and SMNVEV (reference sequence). CDR3 nucleotides: TGTGCCAGCAGCCTTCCAGGGGTCTATACCTACAATGAGCAGTTCTTC. It is translated as CASSLPGVYTYNEQFF.